There are many counts of the clone carrying this TCR beta chain. What it binds is unknown. CDR1 MNHEY and CDR2 SMNVEV come from the germline V gene (reference sequence). The V segment lost 0 bases and the J segment 4 bases; nucleotides outside the gene matches: 5. The CDR3 loop spans 16 amino acids. As it was prepared, the TCRbeta library received unique molecular identifiers. TCRdb passed the PCR reads through MiXCR, listing each CDR3 protein once. The sample shows 450,000 to 600,000 distinct CDR3 sequences, 10% to 13% of them seen only once. This sample is part of a study of T-cell reconstitution after alpha-beta-depleted transplantation in children. Study conclusions and caveats: Expanded graft clones numbering several hundred reportedly gave rise to alpha-beta T cells about two months after transplant. Some patients showed high day-60 TCRbeta diversity, which derived from surviving recipient T cells and thymic progenitors. From newly produced T cells came most of the T-cell counts and diversity one year after transplant.

This chain links TRBV27 with TRBJ2-2, with 7 nucleotides matching TRBD2. Here the sequenced sample was PBMCs, taken before TCRalphabeta/CD19-depleted stem cell transplant. The clonotype was recovered from a child aged 2 to 10 with inherited bone marrow failure, due to receive a stem cell transplant. DNA for the CDR3: TGTGCCAGCAGTTTATCGGCGGGAGTAGGCACCGGGGAGCTGTTTTTT. Translating it yields CASSLSAGVGTGELFF.